These 7 T cell receptor beta chains were sequenced from one sample in a study of identical twins. Each CDR3 protein gets one entry after TCRdb re-called the 5' RACE reads with MiXCR. Of more than 400,000 distinct CDR3 sequences listed, approximately 16% are singletons. The same sample was also used in a study of yellow fever vaccine responses in identical twins.

Specimen: CD4+ T cells sorted from blood. These receptors were taken from a woman between 18 and 29 years old in good health.

This clonotype has only a few counts. V usage is TRBV5-5 and J usage is TRBJ1-1, with D perhaps matching TRBD1 (5 bases). Germline loops: CDR1 SGHKS, CDR2 YYEKEE (reference sequence). This CDR3 region has 18 residues. V was pared by 3 bases and J by 5 bases, with 26 bases between. The CDR3 loop reads CASSSPRGGGVSRTEAFF. As DNA, the CDR3 is TGTGCCAGCAGCTCCCCGAGGGGTGGGGGAGTATCGAGGACTGAAGCTTTCTTT.

This clonotype occurred a few times. This sequence joins TRBV20-1 and TRBJ2-2; D may be TRBD1 (6 bases). This CDR3 contains 13 residues. Germline lookup yields CDR1 DFQATT and CDR2 SNEGSKA (reference sequence). The CDR3 loop reads CSNRVANTGELFF. CDR3 sequence (DNA): TGCAGCAACAGGGTGGCGAACACCGGGGAGCTGTTTTTT.

This clonotype appeared many times. The V and J genes are TRBV7-9 and TRBJ1-1; TRBD1 is a possible D gene (6 bases). CDR3 length: 13 amino acids. CDR1 and CDR2 from the germline V gene are SEHNR and FQNEAQ (reference sequence). Between the trimmed V and J ends, which lost 6 bases and 1 base, there was a span of 9 bases. CDR3 bases: TGTGCCAGCAGACAACAGGGGAACACTGAAGCTTTCTTT. Translated: CASRQQGNTEAFF.

This clonotype was observed a handful of times. This chain links TRBV6-1 with TRBJ2-5, with 9 bases aligning to TRBD2. After removal of 6 bases from V and 3 bases from J, the junction contained 5 bases not matched to a gene. The CDR3 spans 14 residues. Germline CDR1 MNHNS, CDR2 SASEGT. The CDR3 coding sequence is TGTGCCAGCAGGGCCCGACTAGCGGAAGAGACCCAGTACTTC. Its translation is CASRARLAEETQYF.

The chain links TRBV5-1 to TRBJ2-7; 10 nucleotides match TRBD1. The length of the CDR3 is 13 residues. Losses at the gene ends were 4 bases for V and 6 bases for J; bases not matched to a gene: 4. CDR1 and CDR2 from the germline V gene are SGHRS and YFSETQ. The chain's CDR3 is CASSIRQGAEQYF. The CDR3 DNA is TGCGCCAGCAGCATAAGACAGGGGGCCGAGCAGTACTTC.

This chain joins TRBV7-6 and TRBJ2-7, with D unclear. The CDR3 runs 14 residues. Per germline, CDR1 SGHVS and CDR2 FNYEAQ. Trimming pared 5 bases from V and 0 bases from J, leaving 11 bases between. The CDR3 sequence: CASSPDASSYEQYF. The CDR3, as DNA: TGTGCCAGCAGCCCCGACGCCAGCTCCTACGAGCAGTACTTC.

This clonotype was found a few times. Here the CDR3 reads CATSRDGAGVNEAFF. The CDR3 nucleotides are TGTGCCACCAGCAGAGATGGGGCAGGGGTTAATGAAGCTTTCTTT. The J gene is TRBJ1-1, the V gene TRBV15, with D possibly being TRBD1 (6 bases). Germline V lookup: CDR1 LNHNV, CDR2 YYDKDF (reference sequence). This CDR3 comprises 15 residues. V lost 0 bases and J lost 7, with 15 bases in between.